This passage covers 23 T cell receptor beta chains from one sample sequenced in a study of blood T cell repertoires in COVID-19. Clones were sequenced by immunoSEQ multiplex PCR, and TCRdb holds only the in-frame ones, with some missing. The data hold some 200,000 clones, with around 76% observed a single time. Source material: peripheral blood. The receptor set was obtained from a woman aged 45-65 years with active or convalescent COVID-19.

The rearrangement uses TRBV2 and TRBJ1-3; TRBD1 matches 9 bases. Germline lookup yields CDR1 SNHLY and CDR2 FYNNEI. After removal of 10 bases from V and 4 bases from J, the junction contained 8 bases not matched to a gene. CDR3 size: 14 residues. In DNA, the CDR3 is TGTGCCACCGGTGGACAGGGGAAAGGAAACACCATATATTTT. It specifies CATGGQGKGNTIYF.

A single count supports this clone. V and J are TRBV5-4 and TRBJ2-7, with 7 bases lining up with TRBD1. V gave up 0 bases and J gave up 0 bases; unmatched junction bases: 0. Germline V lookup: CDR1 SGHNT, CDR2 YYREEE (reference sequence). The CDR3 contains 14 residues. The CDR3 region is CASSLDRGSYEQYF. The CDR3 DNA reads as TGTGCCAGCAGCTTGGACAGGGGCTCCTACGAGCAGTACTTC.

This sequence joins TRBV19 and TRBJ1-1; D unresolved. Germline assignment: CDR1 LNHDA and CDR2 SQIVND (reference sequence). The V gene lost 3 bases and the J gene lost 2 bases, with 7 bases spanning the gap. The CDR3 is 13 residues long. The CDR3 is CASSMARNTEAFF. Written as DNA, the CDR3 is TGTGCCAGTAGTATGGCCAGAAACACTGAAGCTTTCTTT.

This rearrangement joins TRBV7-8 to TRBJ2-5, with 8 bases fitting TRBD2. V lost 1 base and J lost 0; bases outside the gene matches: 7. Germline CDR1 SGHVS, CDR2 FQNEAQ. This CDR3 contains 17 residues. The chain's CDR3 is CASSLGGSGVYQETQYF. CDR3 DNA sequence: TGTGCCAGCAGCTTAGGTGGTAGCGGGGTGTACCAAGAGACCCAGTACTTC.

This chain uses TRBV11-3 with TRBJ2-2; TRBD2 is a possible D gene (6 bases). Looked up from germline, CDR1 is SGHNT and CDR2 is YENEEA. The ends were cut back, 5 bases at V and 6 bases at J, with 13 bases in the middle. CDR3 length: 14 residues. This CDR3 is CASSKSGGSGELFF. The CDR3 DNA reads as TGTGCCAGCAGCAAAAGTGGGGGGTCCGGGGAGCTGTTTTTT.

V usage is TRBV6-2 or TRBV6-3 and J usage is TRBJ1-6; 7 bases line up with TRBD1. The germline V gene has CDR1 MNHEY and CDR2 SVGEGT. Unmatched junction bases numbered 13, after V lost 1 base and J lost 13 bases. The CDR3 contains 16 residues. Written as DNA, the CDR3 is TGTGCCAGCAGTTACTGGGCAGGGGGGCCCCTGGTGCCCCTCCACTTT. It encodes CASSYWAGGPLVPLHF.

The genes are TRBV30 and TRBJ1-1; no clear D. V dropped 4 bases and J dropped 8 bases, with 17 bases sitting between them. The CDR3 totals 13 residues. The V gene's germline CDR1 is GTSNPN and CDR2 SVGIG (reference sequence). CDR3 region: CAWTPLSVTEAFF. The CDR3 DNA is TGTGCCTGGACGCCCCTCTCGGTTACCGAAGCTTTCTTT.

The chain recombines TRBV6-5 with TRBJ2-7; TRBD1 agrees at 9 bases. The CDR3 spans 14 residues. CDR1 is MNHEY and CDR2 is SVGAGI in the germline V gene. Trimming cost V 6 bases and J 4 bases; bases outside gene matches: 7. The CDR3 nucleotides are TGTGCCAGCAGGAATACAGGGGGCAGGTACGAGCAGTACTTC. It encodes CASRNTGGRYEQYF.

The chain links TRBV2 to TRBJ2-7; 7 bases map to TRBD1. Germline V gene sequence: CDR1 SNHLY, CDR2 FYNNEI. V lost 1 base and J lost 3; bases outside the gene matches: 3. The CDR3 loop spans 14 amino acids. For the CDR3, the DNA is TGTGCCAGCAGTGAAGGAGGGGGCAACTACGAGCAGTACTTC. Translation: CASSEGGGNYEQYF. Full variable domain (remainder filled in from reference TRBV2 and TRBJ2-7): EPEVTQTPSHQVTQMGQEVILRCVPISNHLYFYWYRQILGQKVEFLVSFYNNEISEKSEIFDDQFSVERPDGSNFTLKIRSTKLEDSAMYFCASSEGGGNYEQYFGPGTRLTVT.

In its sample, this clone was seen a few times. The chain links TRBV9 to TRBJ1-2; TRBD1 agrees at 9 bases. Germline V CDR1 and CDR2: SGDLS, YYNGEE. With 4 bases clipped from V and 4 bases from J, the junction kept 5 bases outside the gene matches. This CDR3 has 14 amino acids. The CDR3 protein is CASSSGQGRYGYTF. The CDR3 coding sequence is TGTGCCAGCAGCTCGGGACAGGGCCGCTATGGCTACACCTTC.

V and J are TRBV10-3 and TRBJ1-2, with 9 bases matching TRBD1. The V gene's germline CDR1 is ENHRY and CDR2 SYGVKD. CDR3 length equals 15 residues. With V trimmed by 2 bases and J by 1 base, 2 bases remained unmatched. CDR3 in amino acids: CAISETGGGNYGYTF. As DNA, the CDR3 is TGTGCCATCAGTGAGACAGGGGGCGGTAACTATGGCTACACCTTC.

The CDR3 spells CASSLEFGQREKGQYF. The CDR3, as DNA: TGTGCCAGCAGCTTAGAGTTCGGTCAGCGGGAGAAAGGGCAGTACTTC. The chain recombines TRBV7-2 with TRBJ2-7; 8 bases are a match to TRBD2. This CDR3 contains 16 residues. Germline V gene data show CDR1 as SGHTA and CDR2 as FQGNSA. The junction had 14 bases not matched to a gene; V was cut back by 1 base and J by 9 bases.

This chain joins TRBV7-3 and TRBJ2-6; TRBD2 is a possible D gene (5 bases). CDR3 length equals 17 residues. Between the trimmed V and J ends, which lost 5 bases and 0 bases, there was a span of 14 bases. Germline V gene data show CDR1 as SGHTA and CDR2 as FQGTGA. The CDR3: CASSPRTGISGANVLTF. For the CDR3, the DNA is TGTGCCAGCAGCCCACGTACCGGGATCTCTGGGGCCAACGTCCTGACTTTC. Full variable domain (missing parts from reference TRBV7-3 and TRBJ2-6): GAGVSQTPSNKVTEKGKYVELRCDPISGHTALYWYRQSLGQGPEFLIYFQGTGAADDSGLPNDRFFAVRPEGSVSTLKIQRTERGDSAVYLCASSPRTGISGANVLTFGAGSRLTVL.

This clone was seen more than once but under ten times. The chain combines TRBV2 with TRBJ2-3; the match to TRBD2 covers 10 bases. The germline gives CDR1 SNHLY, CDR2 FYNNEI. With V trimmed by 5 bases and J by 6 bases, 2 bases remained unmatched. The CDR3 spans 13 residues. CDR3 in DNA: TGTGCCAGCAGTAGCGGGGGGGCCGATACGCAGTATTTT. Translated: CASSSGGADTQYF.

V is TRBV7-8 and J is TRBJ2-7; D perhaps matches TRBD2 (6 bases). Trimming took off 3 bases at V and 3 bases at J, with 15 bases between the two ends. Germline-derived CDR1 and CDR2 are SGHVS and FQNEAQ. This CDR3 contains 15 residues. CDR3 nucleotide sequence: TGTGCCAGCAGCTTGGGGACTGACGGCGGCTACGAGCAGTACTTC. Residues: CASSLGTDGGYEQYF. Based on the CDR3 plus reference TRBV7-8 and TRBJ2-7, the full variable domain is GAGVSQSPRYKVAKRGQDVALRCDPISGHVSLFWYQQALGQGPEFLTYFQNEAQLDKSGLPSDRFFAERPEGSVSTLKIQRTQQEDSAVYLCASSLGTDGGYEQYFGPGTRLTVT.

Concerning this clone: Relative to the germline gene, one junction end is altered; a read error may explain this. This chain joins TRBV7-7 and TRBJ2-2; no reliable D call. The CDR3 extends over 14 amino acids. CDR1 and CDR2 (germline): SSHAT, FNYEAQ (reference sequence). This CDR3 is CASSLAGNTGELFF. The CDR3 coding sequence is TGTGCTAGCAGCTTAGCCGGGAACACCGGGGAGCTGTTTTTT.

Here the CDR3 DNA reads TGTGCCAGCAGTGAAACACGGAACACCGGGGAGCTGTTTTTT. Its protein is CASSETRNTGELFF. The V gene is TRBV6-4, the J gene TRBJ2-2; no clear D. Germline-derived CDR1 and CDR2 are MRHNA and SNTAGT. Trimming took 3 bases from V and 1 from J, leaving 6 bases between them. The CDR3 sequence is 14 residues long.

This clone was found a few times. The chain links TRBV5-3 to TRBJ1-5, with a tentative D call TRBD1 (5 bases). TRBV5-3 is classed as an ORF, of uncertain function. The CDR3 is made up of 12 amino acids. Trimming pared 6 bases from V and 4 bases from J, leaving 8 bases between. Written as DNA, the CDR3 is TGTGCCAGAATTCGGGGGAATCAGCCCCAGCATTTT. Translating gives CARIRGNQPQHF.

The chain combines TRBV6-1 with TRBJ1-2; D may be TRBD1 (5 bases). The V gene's germline CDR1 is MNHNS and CDR2 SASEGT. Trimming removed 0 bases at V and 5 bases at J, with 7 bases between. The CDR3 runs 13 residues. The DNA of the CDR3 is TGTGCCAGCAGTGAAGCGACAGCGTATGGCTACACCTTC. Its translation is CASSEATAYGYTF.

The chain recombines TRBV12-5 with TRBJ2-7; TRBD2 agrees at 7 bases. CDR3 size: 17 residues. With 0 bases clipped from V and 2 bases from J, the junction kept 10 bases outside the gene matches. Germline V gene sequence: CDR1 LGHNT, CDR2 FRNRAP. The CDR3 region is CASGLVLGLEVAYEQYF. The DNA of the CDR3 is TGTGCTAGTGGTTTGGTACTTGGACTAGAAGTTGCCTACGAGCAGTACTTC.

This clone showed up just once. The chain links TRBV7-9 to TRBJ2-5, with D possibly TRBD2 on 7 matching bases. The CDR3 has 16 amino acids. CDR1 and CDR2 (germline): SEHNR, FQNEAQ (reference sequence). Trimming left V 7 bases short and J 4 bases short, with 22 bases between. The CDR3 DNA is TGTGCCAGCACCTACCGGGGGCGGGGGCCCGTAGAGACCCAGTACTTC. Residues: CASTYRGRGPVETQYF.

V and J are TRBV23-1 and TRBJ1-2; perhaps TRBD1 as D (5 bases). TRBV23-1 qualifies as an ORF whose function is uncertain. This CDR3 spans 16 amino acids. Trimming shortened V by 3 bases and J by 0 bases, and 14 bases separated the two germline ends. The CDR3 nucleotides are TGCGCCAGCAGTCAGACAGACGGGGGGGCTAACTATGGCTACACCTTC. This translates into CASSQTDGGANYGYTF.

CDR3 sequence reads: CASGLKGQGIERWADEQYF. For the CDR3, the DNA is TGTGCTAGTGGTTTGAAGGGACAGGGCATTGAGAGGTGGGCCGACGAGCAGTACTTC. The chain links TRBV12-5 to TRBJ2-7; 9 bases align to TRBD1. CDR1 LGHNT and CDR2 FRNRAP come from the germline V gene. The junction had 19 bases not matched to a gene; V was cut back by 2 bases and J by 5 bases. The CDR3 length is 19 residues.